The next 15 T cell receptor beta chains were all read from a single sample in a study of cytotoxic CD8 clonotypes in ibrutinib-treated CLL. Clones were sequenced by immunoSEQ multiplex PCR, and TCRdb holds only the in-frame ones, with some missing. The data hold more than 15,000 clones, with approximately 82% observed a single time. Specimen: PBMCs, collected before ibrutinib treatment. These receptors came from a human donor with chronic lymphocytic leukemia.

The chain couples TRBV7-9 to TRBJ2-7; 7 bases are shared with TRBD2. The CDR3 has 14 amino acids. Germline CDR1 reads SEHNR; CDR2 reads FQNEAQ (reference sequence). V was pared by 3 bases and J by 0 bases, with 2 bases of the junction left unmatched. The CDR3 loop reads CASSFGGSSYEQYF. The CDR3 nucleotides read TGTGCCAGCAGCTTCGGCGGGAGCTCCTACGAGCAGTACTTC.

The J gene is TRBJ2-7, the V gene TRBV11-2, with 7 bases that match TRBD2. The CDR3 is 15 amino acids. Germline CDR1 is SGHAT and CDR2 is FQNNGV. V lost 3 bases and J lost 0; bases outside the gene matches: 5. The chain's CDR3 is CASSFGGSSSYEQYF. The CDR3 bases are TGTGCCAGCAGCTTCGGGGGGTCGAGCTCCTACGAGCAGTACTTC. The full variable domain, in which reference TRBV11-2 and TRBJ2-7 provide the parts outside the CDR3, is EAGVAQSPRYKIIEKRQSVAFWCNPISGHATLYWYQQILGQGPKLLIQFQNNGVVDDSQLPKDRFSAERLKGVDSTLKIQPAKLEDSAVYLCASSFGGSSSYEQYFGPGTRLTVT.

The CDR3 sequence: CAISESLGRGDYGYTF. CDR3 sequence (DNA): TGTGCCATCAGTGAGTCGCTGGGTCGGGGCGACTATGGCTACACCTTC. The chain uses TRBV10-3 and TRBJ1-2; possibly TRBD1 for D (5 bases). V lost 0 bases to trimming and J lost 3 bases, with 14 bases between them. Germline values: CDR1 ENHRY, CDR2 SYGVKD. The CDR3 covers 16 residues.

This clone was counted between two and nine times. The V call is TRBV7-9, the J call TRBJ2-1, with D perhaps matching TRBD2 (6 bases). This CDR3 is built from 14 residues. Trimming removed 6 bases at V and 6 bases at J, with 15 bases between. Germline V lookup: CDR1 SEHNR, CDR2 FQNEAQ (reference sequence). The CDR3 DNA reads TGTGCCAGCAGGGGCCGGGACTCAACCAATGAGCAGTTCTTC. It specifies CASRGRDSTNEQFF.

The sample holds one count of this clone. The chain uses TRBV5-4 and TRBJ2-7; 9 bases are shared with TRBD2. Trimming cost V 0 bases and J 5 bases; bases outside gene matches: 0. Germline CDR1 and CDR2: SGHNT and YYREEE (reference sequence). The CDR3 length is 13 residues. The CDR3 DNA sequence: TGTGCCAGCAGCTTGGGACTAGCGGACGAGCAGTACTTC. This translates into CASSLGLADEQYF.

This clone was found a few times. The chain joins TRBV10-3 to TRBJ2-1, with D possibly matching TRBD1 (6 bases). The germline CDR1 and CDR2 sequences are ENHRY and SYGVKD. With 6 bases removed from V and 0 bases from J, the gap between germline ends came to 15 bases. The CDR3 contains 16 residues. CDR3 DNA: TGTGCCATCAGAGATAGCAGGGGCGGCTCCTACAATGAGCAGTTCTTC. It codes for CAIRDSRGGSYNEQFF.

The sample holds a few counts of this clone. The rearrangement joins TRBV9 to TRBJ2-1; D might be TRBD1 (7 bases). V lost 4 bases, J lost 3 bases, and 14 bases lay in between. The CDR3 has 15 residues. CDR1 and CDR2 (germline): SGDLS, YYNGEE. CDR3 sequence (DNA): TGTGCCAGCAGCCAGGGGGACTCCGGCTACAATGAGCAGTTCTTC. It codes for CASSQGDSGYNEQFF.

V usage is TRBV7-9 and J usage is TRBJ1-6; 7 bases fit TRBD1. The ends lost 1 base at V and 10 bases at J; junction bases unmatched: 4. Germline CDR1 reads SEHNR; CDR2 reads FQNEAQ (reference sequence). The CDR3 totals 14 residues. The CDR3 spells CASSLGQGESPLHF. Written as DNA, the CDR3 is TGTGCCAGCAGCTTAGGTCAGGGGGAATCACCCCTCCACTTT.

CDR3 nucleotide sequence: TGTGCCAGCAGCTTAGGCGGACAAGCCTACGAGCAGTACTTC. As protein: CASSLGGQAYEQYF. This chain uses TRBV11-3 with TRBJ2-7, with D possibly TRBD1 on 5 matching bases. Between the trimmed V and J ends, which lost 1 base and 2 bases, there was a span of 9 bases. Germline CDR1 is SGHNT and CDR2 is YENEEA. CDR3 length: 14 amino acids.

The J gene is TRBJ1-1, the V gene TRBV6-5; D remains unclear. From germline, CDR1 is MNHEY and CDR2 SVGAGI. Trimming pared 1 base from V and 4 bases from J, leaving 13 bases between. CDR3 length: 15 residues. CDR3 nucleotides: TGTGCCAGCAGTTACTACGGGGTTACGATCACTGAAGCTTTCTTT. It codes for CASSYYGVTITEAFF.

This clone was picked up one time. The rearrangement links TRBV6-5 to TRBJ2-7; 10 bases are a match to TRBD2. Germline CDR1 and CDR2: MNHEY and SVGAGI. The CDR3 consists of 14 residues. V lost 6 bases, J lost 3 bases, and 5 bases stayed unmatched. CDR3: CASSIAGGVYEQYF. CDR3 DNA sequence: TGTGCCAGCAGCATAGCGGGAGGAGTCTACGAGCAGTACTTC.

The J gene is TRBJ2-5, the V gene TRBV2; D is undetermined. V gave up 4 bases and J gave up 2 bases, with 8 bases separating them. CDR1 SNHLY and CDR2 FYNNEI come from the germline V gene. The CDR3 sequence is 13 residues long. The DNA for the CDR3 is TGTGCCAGCAGTGTGCGTCTTCAAGAGACCCAGTACTTC. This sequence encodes CASSVRLQETQYF.

CDR3 nucleotides: TGTGCCAGCAGAAAACAATCTTCCGGGACGGCGAGCAATCAGCCCCAGCATTTT. Protein sequence: CASRKQSSGTASNQPQHF. The V and J genes are TRBV2 and TRBJ1-5, with D possibly TRBD1 on 5 matching bases. V was trimmed by 6 bases and J by 1 base, leaving 22 bases between them. Germline values: CDR1 SNHLY, CDR2 FYNNEI. The CDR3 has 18 amino acids.

The CDR3 nucleotides are TGTGCCAGCAGTCCACACCTCCCTGGGGTGGGCAGGGGTGGAAACACCATATATTTT. Translating gives CASSPHLPGVGRGGNTIYF. This chain joins TRBV28 and TRBJ1-3, with a tentative D call TRBD1 (6 bases). The germline CDR1 and CDR2 sequences are MDHEN and SYDVKM. The V end was cut by 5 bases, the J end by 3 bases, with 26 bases between. This CDR3 contains 19 residues.

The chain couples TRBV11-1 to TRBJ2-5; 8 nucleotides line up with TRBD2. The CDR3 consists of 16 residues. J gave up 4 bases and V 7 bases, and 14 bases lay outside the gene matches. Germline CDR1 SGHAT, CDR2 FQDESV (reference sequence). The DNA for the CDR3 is TGTGCCAGCAATCCGGGCCGTGGCGGGAGGATAGAGACCCAGTACTTC. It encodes CASNPGRGGRIETQYF. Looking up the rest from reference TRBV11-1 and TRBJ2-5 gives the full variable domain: EAEVAQSPRYKITEKSQAVAFWCDPISGHATLYWYRQILGQGPELLVQFQDESVVDDSQLPKDRFSAERLKGVDSTLKIQPAELGDSAMYLCASNPGRGGRIETQYFGPGTRLLVL.